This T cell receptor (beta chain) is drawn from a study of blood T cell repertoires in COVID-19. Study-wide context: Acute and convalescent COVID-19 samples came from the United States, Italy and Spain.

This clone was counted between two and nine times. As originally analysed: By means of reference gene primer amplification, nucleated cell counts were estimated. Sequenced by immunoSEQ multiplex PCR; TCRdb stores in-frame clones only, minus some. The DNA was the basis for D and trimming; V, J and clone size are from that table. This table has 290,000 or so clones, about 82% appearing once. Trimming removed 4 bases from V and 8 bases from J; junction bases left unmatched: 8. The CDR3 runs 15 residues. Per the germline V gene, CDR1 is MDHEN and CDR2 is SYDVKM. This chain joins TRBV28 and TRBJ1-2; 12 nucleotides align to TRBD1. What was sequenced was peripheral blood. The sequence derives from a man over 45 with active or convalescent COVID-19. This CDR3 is CASSYSGDRGRGYTF. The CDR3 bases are TGTGCCAGCAGTTATTCCGGGGACAGGGGGCGAGGCTACACCTTC.